These T cell receptor beta chains were read from a single sample in a study of regulatory T cells in long-lasting Graves disease. In TCRdb, the multiplex PCR reads were re-called with MiXCR into one record per CDR3 protein. The sample records about 440,000 distinct CDR3 sequences, about 16% being singletons. These same records also appear under a second study, on T cells in Graves' hyperthyroidism and ophthalmopathy.

Sequencing was performed on peripheral blood mononuclear cells (PBMCs), taken at new diagnosis, from a patient treated with antithyroid drugs. Receptor source: a woman in her thirties with Graves disease. Both conserved end residues are part of each CDR3. A D gene is named only where the DNA matches it firmly. Rows may omit the clone size; those that give it use once, few, many or a size class.

clone_size	v_call	j_call	d_call	cdr3_nt	cdr3_aa
few	TRBV27	TRBJ2-1	TRBD2	TGTGCCAGCAGTCCCCCAACGGGAGGACTCTCCTACAATGAGCAGTTCTTC	CASSPPTGGLSYNEQFF
-	TRBV5-4	TRBJ2-5	-	TGTGCCAGCAGCTTTCTTTCGGGGGTCCAAGAGACCCAGTACTTC	CASSFLSGVQETQYF
-	TRBV7-7	TRBJ2-5	TRBD1	TGTGCCAGCGCGGGTGGGGACAGGGGGCCTCGAGAGACCCAGTACTTC	CASAGGDRGPRETQYF
-	TRBV29-1	TRBJ1-2	-	TGCAGCGACCGGGACGCACCTAACTATGGCTACACCTTC	CSDRDAPNYGYTF
many	TRBV7-9	TRBJ2-3	-	TGTGCCAGCAGCTGGCCCTATAGGGGAGGCACAGATACGCAGTATTTT	CASSWPYRGGTDTQYF
few	TRBV24-1	TRBJ1-5	-	TGTGTCACCAGCGCTGACAGATTCAATCAGCCCCAGCATTTT	CVTSADRFNQPQHF
few	TRBV7-3	TRBJ2-2	TRBD2	TGTGCCAGCAGCTTACTTTTAGGCGGGGGGACCGGGGAGCTGTTTTTT	CASSLLLGGGTGELFF
many	TRBV2	TRBJ1-2	-	TGTGCCAGCACAGGCAGGGTGAGCCTCCGGGGCTACACCTTC	CASTGRVSLRGYTF
many	TRBV30	TRBJ1-2	-	TGTGCCTGGAGTACCCCACAGAGAAACTATGGCTACACCTTC	CAWSTPQRNYGYTF
many	TRBV29-1	TRBJ2-7	TRBD2	TGCAGCGTTAGACTAGCGAAGGCCTACGAGCAGTACTTC	CSVRLAKAYEQYF
few	TRBV12-3/TRBV12-4	TRBJ1-1	-	TGTGCCAGCAGTCCCGCGGGGGTCCGTAGCACTGAAGCTTTCTTT	CASSPAGVRSTEAFF
many	TRBV5-1	TRBJ2-2	TRBD2	TGCGCCAGCAGCATCCCTCGGTGGGCTAGCGGGAGTACCGGGGAGCTGTTTTTT	CASSIPRWASGSTGELFF
many	TRBV12-3/TRBV12-4	TRBJ1-1	-	TGTGCCAGCAGATATGGTAACACTGAAGCTTTCTTT	CASRYGNTEAFF
few	TRBV10-3	TRBJ2-3	TRBD2	TGTGCCATCAGGCCGGGGGTAGCGGGAGCCACAGATACGCAGTATTTT	CAIRPGVAGATDTQYF
-	TRBV15	TRBJ2-7	-	TGTGCCACCAGCAGATTATTCCGGGAAGACGAGCAGTACTTC	CATSRLFREDEQYF
-	TRBV4-1	TRBJ1-2	-	TGCGCCAGCAGCCCCTCGACGCCAGTGATCTTAGCCCAGGACTCCTATGGCTACACCTTC	CASSPSTPVILAQDSYGYTF
-	TRBV30	TRBJ2-2	-	TGTGCCTGGAACGGGGCGAACACCGGGGAGCTGTTTTTT	CAWNGANTGELFF
many	TRBV7-2	TRBJ2-1	-	TGTGCCAGCAGCTTAGTGCAGGGTTCCTACAATGAGCAGTTCTTC	CASSLVQGSYNEQFF
few	TRBV5-6	TRBJ2-5	-	TGTGCCAGCAGTCCGCTCCGGGTAACTAGGACACAAGAGACCCAGTACTTC	CASSPLRVTRTQETQYF
many	TRBV11-2	TRBJ2-1	-	TGTGCCAGCAGCTTAGTTCGACTTAGCAATGAGCAGTTCTTC	CASSLVRLSNEQFF
many	TRBV20-1	TRBJ2-3	TRBD2	TGCAGTGGGAGGACTAGCGCGAACACAGATACGCAGTATTTT	CSGRTSANTDTQYF
many	TRBV30	TRBJ1-2	-	TGTGCCTGGAGTGAGGCAACCAACTATGGCTACACCTTC	CAWSEATNYGYTF
few	TRBV9	TRBJ1-2	-	TGTGCCAGCAGCACACCGACCCCAGACGGGGCCTCATATGGCTACACCTTC	CASSTPTPDGASYGYTF
-	TRBV2	TRBJ1-6	-	TGTGCCAGCAGTGCTCCAGGCAATTCACCCCTCCACTTT	CASSAPGNSPLHF
-	TRBV4-1	TRBJ2-7	TRBD2	TGCGCCAGCAGCCAAGCTCTTCCTAGCGGGAGTCGCTACGAGCAGTACTTC	CASSQALPSGSRYEQYF
many	TRBV7-2	TRBJ2-1	TRBD2	TGTGCCAGCAGCTCTGGCGGGAGTAGGTATGAGCAGTTCTTC	CASSSGGSRYEQFF
many	TRBV20-1	TRBJ1-1	TRBD1	TGCAGTGCTAGAGAAGGACAGGGTGAATGGAACACTGAAGCTTTCTTT	CSAREGQGEWNTEAFF
few	TRBV10-3	TRBJ1-5	-	TGTGCCATCAGTGAGTCCACAGGTACCAATCAGCCCCAGCATTTT	CAISESTGTNQPQHF